The rows below give T cell receptor beta chains drawn from one sample of a study of shared clonotypes between healthy human individuals. Clones were sequenced by immunoSEQ multiplex PCR, and TCRdb holds only the in-frame ones, with some missing. The table lists more than 90,000 clones, about two thirds of them singletons. Sample: memory CD8+ T cells sorted from blood. The origin of the receptors is a man aged 25 to 40 in good health. CDR3s include the opening cysteine and the closing phenylalanine or tryptophan. D genes are given only for firm matches. Where a row states a size, it is once, few, many or the class of an expanded clone; other rows omit it.

V gene	clone size	J gene	D gene	CDR3 protein	CDR3 DNA
TRBV7-3	NA	TRBJ2-2	TRBD2	CASSFSPSGTGELFF	TGTGCCAGCAGCTTTTCCCCTAGCGGCACCGGGGAGCTGTTTTTT
TRBV7-9	NA	TRBJ2-5	TRBD1	CASSFNSPGQGWQTQYF	TGTGCCAGCAGCTTCAACTCGCCGGGACAGGGCTGGCAGACCCAGTACTTC
TRBV5-4	once	TRBJ2-3	NA	CASSWIQGYTDTQYF	TGTGCCAGCAGCTGGATTCAGGGTTACACAGATACGCAGTATTTT
TRBV9	NA	TRBJ2-3	TRBD1	CASSGQGAGDTQYF	TGTGCCAGCAGCGGACAGGGGGCAGGGGATACGCAGTATTTT
TRBV5-1	NA	TRBJ2-5	NA	CASSLELNQETQYF	TGCGCCAGCAGCTTGGAGCTAAATCAAGAGACCCAGTACTTC
TRBV5-4	NA	TRBJ1-2	NA	CASSLEERFGYTF	TGTGCCAGCAGCTTGGAAGAAAGGTTTGGCTACACCTTC
TRBV5-1	NA	TRBJ2-3	NA	CASSLAASSTDTQYF	TGCGCCAGCAGCTTGGCGGCCTCTAGCACAGATACGCAGTATTTT
TRBV9	NA	TRBJ2-5	TRBD2	CASSRSGMVGETQYF	TGTGCCAGCAGCCGTAGCGGGATGGTAGGGGAGACCCAGTACTTC
TRBV28	NA	TRBJ2-1	TRBD1	CASSLTGTGLNEQFF	TGTGCCAGCAGTCTAACCGGGACAGGTTTAAATGAGCAGTTCTTC
TRBV4-2	NA	TRBJ2-7	NA	CASSQDLERSGYEQYF	TGTGCCAGCAGCCAAGACTTGGAACGAAGTGGGTACGAGCAGTACTTC
TRBV7-3	NA	TRBJ2-1	TRBD2	CASSMDSGSSYNEQFF	TGTGCCAGCAGCATGGATAGCGGGAGTTCCTACAATGAGCAGTTCTTC
TRBV6-6	NA	TRBJ2-1	TRBD2	CASSHGGSGFYNEQFF	TGTGCCAGCAGCCACGGGGGGAGTGGGTTCTACAATGAGCAGTTCTTC
TRBV4-3	NA	TRBJ2-1	TRBD2	CASSQETSGRANNEQFF	TGCGCCAGCAGCCAAGAAACTAGCGGGAGGGCCAACAATGAGCAGTTCTTC
TRBV5-1	NA	TRBJ2-3	NA	CASCFSTDTQYF	TGCGCCAGCTGCTTTAGCACAGATACGCAGTATTTT
TRBV10-2	many	TRBJ2-2	TRBD2	CASSRTSGSPSRELFF	TGCGCCAGCAGTCGGACTAGCGGGTCCCCAAGCCGGGAGCTGTTTTTT
TRBV25-1	once	TRBJ2-7	NA	CASSTQSQGGEQYF	TGTGCCAGCAGTACTCAATCTCAGGGAGGCGAGCAGTACTTC
TRBV4-2	NA	TRBJ2-1	TRBD2	CASSQDGTSGQPYNEQFF	TGTGCCAGCAGCCAAGACGGTACTAGCGGACAGCCCTACAATGAGCAGTTCTTC
TRBV5-1	NA	TRBJ2-6	TRBD2	CASSLAGGSGANVLTF	TGCGCCAGCAGCTTAGCGGGAGGCTCTGGGGCCAACGTCCTGACTTTC
TRBV2	once	TRBJ1-5	TRBD1	CASRAGTGKDQPQHF	TGTGCCAGCAGGGCCGGGACAGGGAAGGATCAGCCCCAGCATTTT
TRBV5-6	NA	TRBJ2-3	NA	CASSPTISADTQYF	TGTGCCAGCAGCCCCACAATTTCGGCAGATACGCAGTATTTT
TRBV7-9	few	TRBJ1-3	NA	CASNPPWEHISGNTIYF	TGTGCCAGCAACCCACCCTGGGAACACATCTCTGGAAACACCATATATTTT
TRBV6-5	NA	TRBJ1-5	NA	CASSYNRNQPQHF	TGTGCCAGCAGTTACAATCGGAATCAGCCCCAGCATTTT
TRBV5-6	NA	TRBJ2-1	NA	CASSIYGNEQFF	TGTGCCAGCAGCATTTACGGGAATGAGCAGTTCTTC
TRBV7-2	NA	TRBJ2-2	NA	CASSLAPAGQGGELFF	TGTGCCAGCAGCTTAGCGCCGGCAGGGCAGGGGGGGGAGCTGTTTTTT
TRBV28	NA	TRBJ2-7	NA	CASSLSPGGYEQYF	TGTGCCAGCAGTTTAAGTCCAGGCGGCTACGAGCAGTACTTC
TRBV15	NA	TRBJ2-7	TRBD2	CATSSHEAGDDEQYF	TGTGCCACCAGCAGTCACGAGGCGGGAGATGACGAGCAGTACTTC
TRBV18	NA	TRBJ2-5	NA	CASSPRMRTETQYF	TGTGCCAGCTCACCACGGATGCGAACGGAGACCCAGTACTTC
TRBV27	NA	TRBJ2-7	TRBD2	CASSFASGTYEQYF	TGTGCCAGCAGTTTTGCTAGCGGAACCTACGAGCAGTACTTC
TRBV28	many	TRBJ1-5	NA	CASSSPQPQHF	TGTGCCAGCAGTTCACCTCAGCCCCAGCATTTT
TRBV7-6	NA	TRBJ1-5	NA	CASSPDIGNQPQHF	TGTGCCAGCAGCCCAGATATCGGCAATCAGCCCCAGCATTTT
TRBV5-1	NA	TRBJ2-5	NA	CASRLGGAVETQYF	TGCGCCAGCAGACTAGGCGGGGCCGTCGAGACCCAGTACTTC
TRBV9	NA	TRBJ2-2	TRBD2	CASSKGGTSGRWNTGELFF	TGTGCCAGCAGCAAAGGAGGGACTAGCGGGAGGTGGAACACCGGGGAGCTGTTTTTT
TRBV6-6	NA	TRBJ2-7	TRBD1	CASSYTPRGPPYEQYF	TGTGCCAGCAGTTACACCCCCAGGGGGCCCCCCTACGAGCAGTACTTC
TRBV4-2	NA	TRBJ2-1	NA	CASSPSGTEVHEQFF	TGTGCCAGCAGCCCGTCTGGGACCGAAGTCCATGAGCAGTTCTTC
TRBV27	few	TRBJ1-5	NA	CASSLSFGTNQHF	TGTGCCAGCAGTTTATCCTTCGGGACTAACCAGCATTTT
TRBV11-1	NA	TRBJ2-5	NA	CASSLTETQYF	TGTGCCAGCAGCTTAACGGAGACCCAGTACTTC
TRBV5-1	NA	TRBJ2-7	NA	CASSLRAGASYEQYF	TGCGCCAGCAGCTTGAGGGCAGGGGCGTCCTACGAGCAGTACTTC
TRBV15	NA	TRBJ1-1	NA	CATSRGVGLGTEAFF	TGTGCCACCAGCAGGGGGGTGGGGTTGGGGACTGAAGCTTTCTTT
TRBV7-2	once	TRBJ2-7	TRBD2	CASSSQSWRESSYEQYF	TGTGCCAGCAGCTCTCAAAGTTGGCGGGAGAGCTCCTACGAGCAGTACTTC
TRBV7-2	NA	TRBJ2-1	NA	CASIDAGTVYNEQFF	TGTGCCAGCATCGACGCCGGGACGGTATACAATGAGCAGTTCTTC
TRBV6-5	NA	TRBJ2-2	TRBD1	CASSHGQGSGELFF	TGTGCCAGCAGTCACGGACAGGGGTCCGGGGAGCTGTTTTTT
TRBV6-1	NA	TRBJ2-3	NA	CASKEDDSNTQYF	TGTGCCAGCAAAGAGGACGATTCCAATACGCAGTATTTT
TRBV4-3	NA	TRBJ2-2	TRBD2	CASSQDPGLAGGGAGELFF	TGCGCCAGCAGCCAAGACCCGGGACTAGCGGGAGGAGGCGCCGGGGAGCTGTTTTTT
TRBV15	NA	TRBJ2-7	NA	CATSRERSALSSYEQYF	TGTGCCACCAGCAGAGAAAGATCGGCGCTAAGCTCCTACGAGCAGTACTTC
TRBV2	NA	TRBJ1-2	NA	CASGGIRGYTF	TGTGCCAGCGGGGGGATTCGCGGCTACACCTTC
TRBV4-1	NA	TRBJ2-5	TRBD2	CASSDSGVQETQYF	TGCGCCAGCAGCGATAGCGGGGTACAAGAGACCCAGTACTTC
TRBV28	many	TRBJ2-7	NA	CASRHPAGVEYF	TGTGCCAGCAGGCACCCGGCCGGGGTGGAGTACTTC
TRBV12-5	NA	TRBJ2-1	NA	CASGSPDSPIGNEQFF	TGTGCTAGTGGTTCTCCGGACTCCCCCATAGGGAATGAGCAGTTCTTC